The 22 T cell receptor beta chains below all came from one sample that was sequenced in a study of cytomegalovirus exposure and HLA in healthy donors. The PCR contained 60 Vbeta and 13 Jbeta primers. Generated by immunoSEQ multiplex PCR, the TCRdb table keeps only in-frame clones and is missing some. Among roughly 140,000 clones, around four fifths were seen once, and the ten largest hold approximately 9.7%. Sequencing was carried out using PBMCs. The receptors originated from a woman aged 60-70 years in good health and CMV-seropositive.

The rearrangement uses TRBV4-3 and TRBJ2-7; 9 nucleotides line up with TRBD2. Germline V CDR1 and CDR2: LGHNA, YSLEER. The V gene end was trimmed by 0 bases and the J gene end by 0 bases; junction bases not matched to a gene: 9. The CDR3 runs to 18 residues. The CDR3 loop reads CASSQDVGAGGTSYEQYF. CDR3 bases: TGCGCCAGCAGCCAAGATGTTGGGGCGGGAGGGACCTCCTACGAGCAGTACTTC.

The chain joins TRBV28 to TRBJ2-1; 8 bases match TRBD1. V lost 5 bases and J lost 10; bases outside the gene matches: 13. Germline CDR1 reads MDHEN; CDR2 reads SYDVKM. This CDR3 contains 15 residues. The CDR3 coding sequence is TGTGCCAGCAGTCCTAGTGACAAGGACAGGGTCGAGCAGTTCTTC. It specifies CASSPSDKDRVEQFF.

This clone was observed a few times. The J gene is TRBJ2-7, the V gene TRBV10-3; D uncertain. Germline loops: CDR1 ENHRY, CDR2 SYGVKD. The CDR3 consists of 12 residues. With 5 bases removed from V and 3 bases from J, the gap between germline ends came to 8 bases. CDR3 coding DNA: TGTGCCATCAGTACATTTGGCTACGAGCAGTACTTC. Translation gives CAISTFGYEQYF.

This chain uses TRBV27 with TRBJ1-1; 7 bases are shared with TRBD1. The CDR3 is 12 residues long. From germline, CDR1 is MNHEY and CDR2 SMNVEV (reference sequence). V lost 5 bases and J lost 6; bases outside the gene matches: 3. DNA for the CDR3: TGTGCCAGCAGTCCTCAGGGGGCTGAAGCTTTCTTT. Residues: CASSPQGAEAFF.

This sequence joins TRBV29-1 and TRBJ2-7; TRBD2 agrees at 11 bases. The CDR3 length is 15 residues. The ends lost 4 bases at V and 0 bases at J; junction bases unmatched: 5. In germline, CDR1 is SQVTM, CDR2 ANQGSEA. DNA of the CDR3: TGCAGCGTTGTGGGGACTAGCGGTAGCTCCTACGAGCAGTACTTC. Translating it yields CSVVGTSGSSYEQYF.

The V call is TRBV28, the J call TRBJ2-7, with D uncertain. CDR1 is MDHEN, CDR2 SYDVKM, per germline. The CDR3 is made up of 13 amino acids. V was trimmed by 5 bases and J by 8 bases, leaving 16 bases between them. The CDR3 region has the DNA TGTGCCAGCAGTACTACCAATCCTAGAAAGCAGTACTTC. Translation gives CASSTTNPRKQYF.

The chain couples TRBV7-3 to TRBJ2-2; 7 bases match TRBD2. The germline V gene has CDR1 SGHTA and CDR2 FQGTGA. Unmatched junction bases numbered 7, after V lost 1 base and J lost 5 bases. The CDR3 consists of 16 residues. Here the CDR3 reads CASSLRSGMATGELFF. CDR3 nucleotide sequence: TGTGCCAGCAGCTTAAGAAGCGGGATGGCGACCGGGGAGCTGTTTTTT.

The V and J genes are TRBV4-2 and TRBJ2-2; TRBD1 agrees at 8 bases. Germline V lookup: CDR1 LGHNA, CDR2 YNFKEQ. This CDR3 has 16 residues. V was clipped by 0 bases and J by 6 bases; unmatched bases: 6. The DNA for the CDR3 is TGTGCCAGCAGCCAAGATTGGGACAGGATCTCCGGGGAGCTGTTTTTT. Translating it yields CASSQDWDRISGELFF.

The chain uses TRBV2 and TRBJ2-7; TRBD2 might be the D (5 bases). There are 11 residues in the CDR3. CDR1 is SNHLY and CDR2 is FYNNEI in the germline V gene. The germline V and J ends were trimmed by 6 bases and 3 bases, with 6 bases remaining between them. The CDR3 DNA reads TGTGCCAGCAGACTAGGCTACGAGCAGTACTTC. Its translation: CASRLGYEQYF.

The chain links TRBV6-1 to TRBJ2-1; 10 positions agree with TRBD2. The CDR3 extends over 15 amino acids. J lost 4 bases, V lost 2 bases, and 2 bases had no gene match. CDR1 and CDR2 (germline): MNHNS, SASEGT. The DNA for the CDR3 is TGTGCCAGCAGTGAACTAGCGGGAGTTTACAATGAGCAGTTCTTC. Translated: CASSELAGVYNEQFF.

This sequence joins TRBV9 and TRBJ2-2, with TRBD1 matching 7 bases. The CDR3 totals 17 residues. V lost 2 bases and J lost 1; bases outside the gene matches: 8. The germline gives CDR1 SGDLS, CDR2 YYNGEE. CDR3 nucleotides: TGTGCCAGCAGCGTTGAACAGGGGAGTGGGAACACCGGGGAGCTGTTTTTT. This translates into CASSVEQGSGNTGELFF.

The V gene is TRBV30, the J gene TRBJ2-7; 8 bases line up with TRBD1. Trimming removed 3 bases from V and 5 bases from J; junction bases left unmatched: 9. The CDR3 length is 14 residues. Germline V CDR1 and CDR2: GTSNPN, SVGIG (reference sequence). CDR3 residues: CAWSPDRVLNEQYF. CDR3 coding DNA: TGTGCCTGGAGCCCGGACAGGGTGCTAAACGAGCAGTACTTC.

The chain has TRBV2 and TRBJ2-2, with D perhaps matching TRBD2 (5 bases). Trimming shortened V by 5 bases and J by 3 bases, and 16 bases separated the two germline ends. This CDR3 comprises 16 residues. Germline lookup yields CDR1 SNHLY and CDR2 FYNNEI. The CDR3 sequence is CASSWTDLRYTGELFF. In nucleotides, the CDR3 is TGTGCCAGCAGTTGGACTGACCTACGGTACACCGGGGAGCTGTTTTTT.

This clone is a singleton in its sample. The chain has TRBV9 and TRBJ1-3, with D uncertain. The ends were cut back, 3 bases at V and 0 bases at J, with 4 bases in the middle. The CDR3 covers 13 residues. Germline CDR1 SGDLS, CDR2 YYNGEE. This CDR3 is CASSASSGNTIYF. The CDR3 DNA reads TGTGCCAGCAGCGCTAGCTCTGGAAACACCATATATTTT.

The chain joins TRBV15 to TRBJ2-5, with D tentatively TRBD2 (5 bases). Trimming removed 3 bases from V and 5 bases from J, with 10 bases in between. CDR1 and CDR2 (germline): LNHNV, YYDKDF (reference sequence). CDR3 size: 13 residues. The CDR3 loop reads CATSRDFRETQYF. The DNA for the CDR3 is TGTGCCACCAGCAGGGACTTTAGGGAGACCCAGTACTTC.

The chain combines TRBV10-2 with TRBJ2-5, with D possibly being TRBD1 (5 bases). The CDR3 loop spans 15 amino acids. In germline, CDR1 is WSHSY, CDR2 SAAADI. Trimming took off 2 bases at V and 3 bases at J, with 13 bases between the two ends. DNA for the CDR3: TGCGCCAGCAGTGAGCTGGGGCCCGCCAAAGAGACCCAGTACTTC. Amino acids: CASSELGPAKETQYF.

The V call is TRBV29-1, the J call TRBJ1-2; D might be TRBD1 (6 bases). CDR1 and CDR2 (germline): SQVTM, ANQGSEA. V lost 4 bases and J lost 5, with 20 bases in between. This CDR3 contains 15 residues. The CDR3 nucleotides read TGCAGCGTTGGGGGGCCCGAGAGACAGCCGTATGGCTACACCTTC. Its translation is CSVGGPERQPYGYTF.

This clone was seen only a few times. The chain has TRBV5-4 and TRBJ2-3, with 11 positions matching TRBD2. The CDR3 has 17 residues. V was pared by 3 bases and J by 2 bases, with 8 bases of the junction left unmatched. Germline-derived CDR1 and CDR2 are SGHNT and YYREEE (reference sequence). The chain's CDR3 is CASSSRLAGIITDTQYF. The CDR3 nucleotides read TGTGCCAGCAGCTCGAGACTAGCGGGGATAATCACAGATACGCAGTATTTT.

The rearrangement links TRBV30 to TRBJ1-2; 8 positions match TRBD1. The CDR3 covers 12 residues. Germline V lookup: CDR1 GTSNPN, CDR2 SVGIG (reference sequence). Losses at the gene ends were 1 base for V and 7 bases for J; bases not matched to a gene: 2. CDR3 nucleotide sequence: TGTGCCTGGAGTGCAGGGGGCGTTGGCTACACCTTC. Its protein is CAWSAGGVGYTF.

The chain is built from TRBV28 and TRBJ2-7; TRBD2 matches 8 bases. Germline lookup yields CDR1 MDHEN and CDR2 SYDVKM. V lost 4 bases and J lost 0; bases outside the gene matches: 5. The CDR3 covers 15 residues. DNA for the CDR3: TGTGCCAGCAGTTCTGGCGGGGGGTTCTCCTACGAGCAGTACTTC. It specifies CASSSGGGFSYEQYF.

The chain has TRBV28 and TRBJ2-7; D is perhaps TRBD1 (6 bases). Trimming removed 6 bases from V and 2 bases from J, with 17 bases in between. There are 15 residues in the CDR3. CDR1 MDHEN and CDR2 SYDVKM come from the germline V gene. DNA of the CDR3: TGTGCCAGCAGATCAACAGGGAGAGACACCTACGAGCAGTACTTC. This encodes CASRSTGRDTYEQYF.

V and J are TRBV4-3 and TRBJ2-7; TRBD1 aligns across 7 bases. Germline CDR1 reads LGHNA; CDR2 reads YSLEER. The trim removed 0 bases at V and 4 bases at J, leaving 6 bases unmatched. The CDR3 spans 15 residues. The DNA of the CDR3 is TGCGCCAGCAGCCAAGAAAAAGGGGGCGGTTACGAGCAGTACTTC. This translates into CASSQEKGGGYEQYF.